These 10 T cell receptor beta chains were sequenced from one sample in a study of blood T cell repertoires in COVID-19. Clones were read by immunoSEQ multiplex PCR, and TCRdb kept only the in-frame ones, dropping some. The table lists about 300,000 clones, about nine tenths of them singletons. Input material: PBMCs or T cells enriched from blood (not recorded which). Receptor source: a man in his sixties who had recovered from COVID-19.

The chain employs TRBV24-1 and TRBJ2-1; 7 nucleotides line up with TRBD2. The V segment lost 6 bases and the J segment 4 bases; nucleotides outside the gene matches: 8. This CDR3 contains 15 residues. Germline CDR1 and CDR2: KGHDR and SFDVKD. The CDR3 here is CATSSAGEKYNEQFF. CDR3 sequence (DNA): TGTGCCACCAGTTCGGCGGGAGAGAAGTACAATGAGCAGTTCTTC.

V and J are TRBV4-3 and TRBJ2-2; 8 bases fit TRBD2. CDR3 length equals 17 residues. CDR1 LGHNA and CDR2 YSLEER come from the germline V gene. V shed 4 bases, J shed 2 bases, and the junction held 9 bases outside the gene matches. The CDR3 DNA follows: TGCGCCAGCAGCCGCCAACTAGCGGAGGGAAACACCGGGGAGCTGTTTTTT. Translating gives CASSRQLAEGNTGELFF.

V is TRBV18 and J is TRBJ1-2; perhaps TRBD1 as D (6 bases). The CDR3 is 16 amino acids. Germline V CDR1 and CDR2: KGHSH, LQKENI. Deletions cut 1 base from V and 6 bases from J, with 18 bases between. CDR3 nucleotides: TGTGCCAGCTCACCACTTAGCAGGGGAGACAATAATGGCTACACCTTC. It encodes CASSPLSRGDNNGYTF.

This chain joins TRBV6-5 and TRBJ1-4; 7 bases agree with TRBD1. J was trimmed by 5 bases and V by 6 bases; bases with no gene match: 6. CDR1 and CDR2 from the germline V gene are MNHEY and SVGAGI. The CDR3 is 14 residues long. In DNA form, the CDR3 reads TGTGCCAGCAGGACGGACAGGCGGAATGAAAAACTGTTTTTT. Its translation is CASRTDRRNEKLFF.

CDR3 in amino acids: CASAVGRDKNIQYF. DNA for the CDR3: TGTGCCAGCGCAGTAGGGCGGGATAAGAACATTCAGTACTTC. The chain joins TRBV13 to TRBJ2-4, with D perhaps matching TRBD2 (6 bases). Germline V gene data show CDR1 as PRHDT and CDR2 as FYEKMQ (reference sequence). Between the trimmed V and J ends, which lost 8 bases and 7 bases, there was a span of 18 bases. CDR3 length: 14 residues.

This chain links TRBV19 with TRBJ1-5; TRBD1 is a possible D gene (5 bases). CDR3 length: 14 amino acids. Germline V lookup: CDR1 LNHDA, CDR2 SQIVND (reference sequence). V shed 5 bases and J shed 3 bases, with 11 bases lying between them. The CDR3 here is CASSVTGDNQPQHF. In DNA form, the CDR3 reads TGTGCCAGTAGTGTAACAGGAGACAATCAGCCCCAGCATTTT.

The chain has TRBV11-2 and TRBJ1-6, with D maybe TRBD1 (5 bases). Germline CDR1 and CDR2: SGHAT and FQNNGV. V was cut by 5 bases and J by 3 bases, with 11 bases left in between. The CDR3 contains 15 residues. The CDR3 region is CASSLRQLYNSPLHF. The CDR3 DNA is TGTGCCAGCAGCCTAAGACAGCTCTATAATTCACCCCTCCACTTT.

This clone was seen more than once but under ten times. The chain uses TRBV10-3 and TRBJ2-2; the D gene is possibly TRBD2 (6 bases). This CDR3 is 13 amino acids long. Per the germline V gene, CDR1 is ENHRY and CDR2 is SYGVKD. Between the trimmed V and J ends, which lost 8 bases and 5 bases, there was a span of 12 bases. The CDR3 DNA reads TGTGCCATCGGGAGGCCGGGAACCGGGGAGCTGTTTTTT. Its protein is CAIGRPGTGELFF.

A few counts support this clone. This rearrangement joins TRBV5-8 to TRBJ1-4; maybe TRBD1 (6 bases). CDR1 and CDR2 from the germline V gene are SGHTS and YDEGEE. Trimming removed 4 bases at V and 8 bases at J, with 21 bases between. This CDR3 is 16 amino acids long. CDR3 loop: CASSLGSGAPNEKLFF. DNA for the CDR3: TGTGCCAGCAGCCTTGGATCAGGGGCCCCAAACGAAAAACTGTTTTTT.

This CDR3 is CASSVAFGTGGSGYTF. The CDR3 coding sequence is TGTGCCAGCAGCGTAGCTTTTGGGACAGGGGGCTCTGGCTACACCTTC. This chain links TRBV9 with TRBJ1-2; 12 positions match TRBD1. The CDR3 extends over 16 amino acids. From germline, CDR1 is SGDLS and CDR2 YYNGEE. Unmatched junction bases numbered 7, after V lost 0 bases and J lost 7 bases.